The 30 T cell receptor beta chains listed next were all sequenced from one sample in a study of blood T cells in healthy people across ages. Primers used in a second PCR of roughly 6 to 12 cycles were a sample-barcoded 5' primer and a J-beta primer mix. TCRdb processed the 5' RACE reads anew with MiXCR; each CDR3 protein has one entry. The table shows around 1,700,000 distinct CDR3 sequences, with about 28% occurring only once. Sequences were obtained from blood. These TCRs come from a woman aged 30 to 39 in good health.

This clonotype appeared many times. V usage is TRBV29-1 and J usage is TRBJ1-4, with D possibly being TRBD1 (6 bases). The germline V gene encodes CDR1 SQVTM and CDR2 ANQGSEA. The CDR3 totals 13 residues. V shed 7 bases and J shed 0 bases, with 9 bases lying between them. The CDR3 region has the DNA TGCAGCGCACAGGGTGCAACTAATGAAAAACTGTTTTTT. It encodes CSAQGATNEKLFF.

Ten or more counts support this clonotype. V and J are TRBV20-1 and TRBJ2-1; maybe TRBD2 (6 bases). CDR1 DFQATT and CDR2 SNEGSKA come from the germline V gene (reference sequence). V was pared by 3 bases and J by 9 bases, with 18 bases between. The CDR3 consists of 14 residues. This CDR3 is CSARTSNWGGEQFF. CDR3 sequence (DNA): TGCAGTGCTAGGACTAGTAATTGGGGCGGTGAGCAGTTCTTC.

The V call is TRBV9, the J call TRBJ2-5; 7 positions agree with TRBD2. Germline loops: CDR1 SGDLS, CDR2 YYNGEE. CDR3 length: 16 residues. The V gene end was trimmed by 4 bases and the J gene end by 5 bases; junction bases not matched to a gene: 14. The CDR3 region has the DNA TGTGCCAGCAGCACAGAGGTAGGACTAGTCGGCGAGACCCAGTACTTC. It specifies CASSTEVGLVGETQYF.

Concerning this clonotype: A much larger clone is a single base away; this may be a read error. The chain employs TRBV5-1 and TRBJ2-3, with 11 bases matching TRBD2. Per the germline V gene, CDR1 is SGHRS and CDR2 is YFSETQ. The CDR3 is 16 residues long. The CDR3 coding sequence is TGCACCAGCAGCTTGGTGCTAGCGGGAGGCTCAGATACGCAGTATTTT. Translating gives CTSSLVLAGGSDTQYF.

This clonotype was counted only a few times. At one boundary the junction diverges from the germline segment, which might be a read error. The chain couples TRBV7-2 to TRBJ2-7, with 10 nucleotides matching TRBD2. The tail of the sequence fits TRBJ2-5 better, so the J call may be wrong. The germline CDR1 and CDR2 sequences are SGHTA and FQGNSA. The CDR3 is 16 amino acids. The CDR3 coding sequence is TGTGCCGGCAGCTCCATCGGACTAGCGGACCGGGAGACCCAGTACTTC. Translating gives CAGSSIGLADRETQYF.

This clonotype came up a few times. J is TRBJ2-3 and V is TRBV4-3, with D unclear. The CDR3 has 15 amino acids. Trimming shortened V by 2 bases and J by 0 bases, and 9 bases separated the two germline ends. CDR1 is LGHNA and CDR2 is YSLEER in the germline V gene. The CDR3 loop is CASSQYEDSTDTQYF. CDR3 bases: TGCGCCAGCAGCCAATATGAGGATAGCACAGATACGCAGTATTTT.

The CDR3 region is CASRTDRSNTEAFF. CDR3 in DNA: TGTGCCAGCAGAACGGACAGATCGAACACTGAAGCTTTCTTT. The chain has TRBV6-5 and TRBJ1-1; D may be TRBD1 (6 bases). Deletions cut 6 bases from V and 1 base from J, with 12 bases between. Per germline, CDR1 MNHEY and CDR2 SVGAGI. This CDR3 has 14 amino acids.

The chain has TRBV3-1 and TRBJ2-3; D assignment may be TRBD1 or TRBD2 (5 bases each). Germline V gene data show CDR1 as LGHDT and CDR2 as YNNKEL (reference sequence). The CDR3 spans 16 residues. Between the trimmed V and J ends, which lost 2 bases and 1 base, there was a span of 13 bases. CDR3 in DNA: TGTGCCAGCAGCCAACCTCTTGGGGGAGGCACAGATACGCAGTATTTT. This encodes CASSQPLGGGTDTQYF.

This clonotype was picked up many times. CDR3 in DNA: TGCGCCAGCAGCTTGGGAGACAGGGACGGCTACACCTTC. This codes for CASSLGDRDGYTF. This rearrangement joins TRBV5-1 to TRBJ1-2; 7 bases agree with TRBD1. The CDR3 contains 13 residues. CDR1 SGHRS and CDR2 YFSETQ come from the germline V gene. V was pared by 0 bases and J by 8 bases, with 4 bases of the junction left unmatched.

The rearrangement uses TRBV5-1 and TRBJ1-4; 7 nucleotides line up with TRBD1. CDR1 and CDR2 from the germline V gene are SGHRS and YFSETQ. The CDR3 has 15 amino acids. Trimming at V came to 4 bases and at J to 4 bases, leaving 7 bases not matched to a gene. DNA for the CDR3: TGCGCCAGCAGCCCGGGGACAGAGATTAATGAAAAACTGTTTTTT. It specifies CASSPGTEINEKLFF.

This chain uses TRBV5-1 with TRBJ2-3, with 12 bases identical to TRBD2. J was trimmed by 3 bases and V by 2 bases; bases with no gene match: 7. Looked up from germline, CDR1 is SGHRS and CDR2 is YFSETQ. This CDR3 comprises 17 residues. In DNA form, the CDR3 reads TGCGCCAGCAGCTTATCTAGCGGGGGGGCCGGAACAGATACGCAGTATTTT. Amino acids: CASSLSSGGAGTDTQYF.

The chain joins TRBV6-5 to TRBJ1-2; 8 positions match TRBD1. The V and J ends lost 7 bases and 7 bases, in that order; junction bases with no gene match: 8. Per germline, CDR1 MNHEY and CDR2 SVGAGI. This CDR3 is 13 amino acids long. The CDR3 region is CASTRDRRSGYTF. Here the CDR3 DNA reads TGTGCCAGCACTAGGGACAGGAGATCTGGCTACACCTTC.

This chain joins TRBV20-1 and TRBJ2-4; D is tentatively TRBD1 or TRBD2 (5 bases each). The DNA end lines up better with TRBJ2-5; the J call may be wrong. The germline gives CDR1 DFQATT, CDR2 SNEGSKA (reference sequence). CDR3 size: 12 residues. This CDR3 is CSAEGSQETQYF. CDR3 sequence (DNA): TGCAGTGCCGAGGGGTCCCAAGAGACCCAGTACTTC.

Points on this clonotype: Its ends do not fully match the called genes, so a read error is possible. The V gene is TRBV12-3 or TRBV12-4, the J gene TRBJ2-7; 9 bases agree with TRBD1. The CDR3 contains 14 residues. The CDR3: CASRKGGQGHEQYF. CDR3 DNA sequence: TGTGCCAGCAGGAAGGGGGGACAGGGTCACGAACAGTACTTC.

This clonotype showed up just a few times. The rearrangement links TRBV12-3 or TRBV12-4 to TRBJ1-2, with TRBD1 matching over 7 bases. The J segment lost 8 bases and the V segment lost 6 bases, leaving 12 bases of the junction unmatched. The CDR3 contains 14 residues. The DNA for the CDR3 is TGTGCCAGCAGGAAATCGGGACAGCTCCAGGGCTACACCTTC. It codes for CASRKSGQLQGYTF.

This clonotype was picked up a small number of times. The DNA for the CDR3 is TGTGCCAGCAGTCGGAGATCGGTGGTCGATGAGCAGTTCTTC. Its translation is CASSRRSVVDEQFF. This sequence joins TRBV27 and TRBJ2-1; D is undetermined. The CDR3 sequence is 14 residues long. The V and J ends lost 5 bases and 8 bases respectively, with 16 bases between them. Germline V lookup: CDR1 MNHEY, CDR2 SMNVEV (reference sequence).

This chain joins TRBV7-8 and TRBJ2-5; D remains unclear. The germline gives CDR1 SGHVS, CDR2 FQNEAQ. Trimming pared 3 bases from V and 2 bases from J, leaving 10 bases between. The CDR3 is 14 residues long. In nucleotides, the CDR3 is TGTGCCAGCAGCTTGGAACAGACACAAGAGACCCAGTACTTC. This translates into CASSLEQTQETQYF.

The V call is TRBV6-5, the J call TRBJ1-5, with TRBD1 as a possible D gene (6 bases). Trimming took off 8 bases at V and 4 bases at J, with 12 bases between the two ends. Germline assignment: CDR1 MNHEY and CDR2 SVGAGI. The CDR3 contains 13 residues. As DNA, the CDR3 is TGTGCCAGCGGTAACAGGGAGAATCAGCCCCAGCATTTT. It specifies CASGNRENQPQHF.

The chain recombines TRBV10-3 with TRBJ2-5; 10 bases agree with TRBD2. The germline V gene has CDR1 ENHRY and CDR2 SYGVKD. This CDR3 has 17 amino acids. The ends lost 3 bases at V and 2 bases at J; junction bases unmatched: 9. Here the CDR3 DNA reads TGTGCCATCAGTGATCCTAGCGGGGGCACCTATCAAGAGACCCAGTACTTC. The encoded protein is CAISDPSGGTYQETQYF.

This clonotype was seen at least ten times. The chain is built from TRBV29-1 and TRBJ2-5; the D gene is possibly TRBD1 (5 bases). The germline V gene encodes CDR1 SQVTM and CDR2 ANQGSEA. The CDR3 has 14 amino acids. The V end was cut by 2 bases, the J end by 5 bases, with 15 bases between. In DNA, the CDR3 is TGCAGCGTTGAATGGATAGGGGATAGCGAGACCCAGTACTTC. Protein product: CSVEWIGDSETQYF.

There are a few counts of this clonotype. The gene calls are TRBV11-2 and TRBJ2-3; D perhaps matches TRBD2 (6 bases). The ends were cut back, 5 bases at V and 7 bases at J, with 22 bases in the middle. CDR3 length equals 16 residues. CDR1 is SGHAT and CDR2 is FQNNGV in the germline V gene. Here the CDR3 DNA reads TGTGCCAGCAGCCAAGGAAGGGACTCCCGCCCATATACGCAGTATTTT. This sequence encodes CASSQGRDSRPYTQYF.

The gene calls are TRBV5-6 and TRBJ1-1; unclear D gene. The CDR3 loop spans 16 amino acids. Germline values: CDR1 SGHDT, CDR2 YYEEEE. Trimming left V 4 bases short and J 4 bases short, with 20 bases between. CDR3 in DNA: TGTGCCAGCAGCCCCCTCGGCAGTTACTCTGGCACTGAAGCTTTCTTT. Encoded protein: CASSPLGSYSGTEAFF.

This clonotype was counted a few times. The rearrangement uses TRBV19 and TRBJ2-3, with 8 bases matching TRBD2. V shed 5 bases, J shed 2 bases, and the junction held 6 bases outside the gene matches. Germline V gives CDR1 LNHDA, CDR2 SQIVND (reference sequence). The CDR3 extends over 15 amino acids. This CDR3 is CASSPAGVDTDTQYF. In DNA, the CDR3 is TGTGCCAGTAGTCCAGCGGGAGTGGACACAGATACGCAGTATTTT.

This clonotype was observed a handful of times. The chain couples TRBV6-6 to TRBJ1-5, with D perhaps matching TRBD1 (5 bases). Germline V gene lookup returns CDR1 MNHNY and CDR2 SVGAGI (reference sequence). The CDR3 contains 15 residues. Trimming removed 5 bases from V and 0 bases from J, with 11 bases in between. CDR3 bases: TGTGCCAGCAGTCAGACAGCAGATAGCAATCAGCCCCAGCATTTT. Protein sequence: CASSQTADSNQPQHF.

The sample holds a few counts of this clonotype. The V and J genes are TRBV20-1 and TRBJ1-2; 7 bases map to TRBD1. The length of the CDR3 is 15 residues. The V segment lost 5 bases and the J segment 4 bases; nucleotides outside the gene matches: 13. In germline, CDR1 is DFQATT, CDR2 SNEGSKA (reference sequence). DNA of the CDR3: TGCAGTGCTCCCCTAGACAGGGCCGGGGCCTATGGCTACACCTTC. Translation gives CSAPLDRAGAYGYTF.

This rearrangement joins TRBV12-3 or TRBV12-4 to TRBJ1-1, with 7 bases fitting TRBD1. The CDR3 has 13 residues. With 5 bases clipped from V and 6 bases from J, the junction kept 6 bases outside the gene matches. Written as DNA, the CDR3 is TGTGCCAGCAGTACACAGGGGTGTTCTGAAGCTTTCTTT. Translated: CASSTQGCSEAFF.

For this clonotype: The junction differs from germline at one of its ends, possibly a read error. The chain is built from TRBV7-2 and TRBJ2-2; 7 bases are shared with TRBD2. Looked up from germline, CDR1 is SGHTA and CDR2 is FQGNSA. CDR3 size: 14 residues. The CDR3 nucleotides read TGTGCCAGCAGCTTAGACGGGAGGCTCGGGGAGTTGTTTTTT. Encoded protein: CASSLDGRLGELFF.

The gene calls are TRBV7-2 and TRBJ2-1; 8 positions agree with TRBD2. The CDR3 loop spans 13 amino acids. V lost 5 bases, J lost 9 bases, and 6 bases stayed unmatched. Germline V gives CDR1 SGHTA, CDR2 FQGNSA. The CDR3 coding sequence is TGTGCCAGCAGCATTGGACTAGCAGGTGAGCAGTTCTTC. Translating gives CASSIGLAGEQFF.

This clonotype was observed many times. This chain connects TRBV6-6 to TRBJ2-7; tentative D call: TRBD2 (5 bases). The CDR3 totals 15 residues. V was cut by 0 bases and J by 5 bases, with 14 bases left in between. The germline V gene has CDR1 MNHNY and CDR2 SVGAGI (reference sequence). The CDR3 spells CASSYSQGRRDEQYF. CDR3 DNA: TGTGCCAGCAGTTACTCGCAAGGGAGAAGGGACGAGCAGTACTTC.

A few counts support this clonotype. The chain combines TRBV27 with TRBJ1-1; D is uncertain. Germline V gene lookup returns CDR1 MNHEY and CDR2 SMNVEV (reference sequence). The CDR3 extends over 15 amino acids. The V end lost 5 bases, the J end lost 0 bases, and 13 bases lay between the germline ends. CDR3 coding DNA: TGTGCCAGCAGTCATAAGGTGGGGATGAACACTGAAGCTTTCTTT. It specifies CASSHKVGMNTEAFF.